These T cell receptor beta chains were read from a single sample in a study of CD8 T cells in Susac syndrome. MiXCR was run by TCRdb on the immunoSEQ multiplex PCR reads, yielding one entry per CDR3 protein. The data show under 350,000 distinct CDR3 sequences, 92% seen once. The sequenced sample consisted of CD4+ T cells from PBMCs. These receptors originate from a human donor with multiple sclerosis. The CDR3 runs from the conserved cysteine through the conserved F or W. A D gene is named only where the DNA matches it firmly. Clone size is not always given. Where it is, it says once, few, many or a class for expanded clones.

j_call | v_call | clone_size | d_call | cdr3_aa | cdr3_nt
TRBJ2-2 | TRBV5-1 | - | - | CASGRGTANTGELFF | TGCGCCAGCGGGCGCGGGACAGCGAACACCGGGGAGCTGTTTTTT
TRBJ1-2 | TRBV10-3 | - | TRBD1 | CAITNRGGYGYTF | TGTGCCATCACTAACAGGGGGGGCTATGGCTACACCTTC
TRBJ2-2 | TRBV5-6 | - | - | CASSLGSGYLTGELFF | TGTGCCAGCAGCTTGGGCTCCGGATACCTCACCGGGGAGCTGTTTTTT
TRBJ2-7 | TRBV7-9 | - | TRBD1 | CASSLRTGDEQYF | TGTGCCAGCAGCCTTCGGACAGGGGACGAGCAGTACTTC
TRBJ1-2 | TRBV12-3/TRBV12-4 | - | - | CASTRDEIGYTF | TGTGCCAGCACCAGAGACGAGATCGGCTACACCTTC
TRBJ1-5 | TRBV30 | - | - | CAWSVRTGSNQPQHF | TGTGCCTGGAGTGTACGGACGGGTAGCAATCAGCCCCAGCATTTT
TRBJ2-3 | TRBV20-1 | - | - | CSAPSGGHISGGTQYF | TGCAGTGCTCCCTCCGGGGGACATATCAGTGGGGGTACGCAGTATTTT
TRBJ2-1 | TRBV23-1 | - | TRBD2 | CASSQFSRTSGIYEQFF | TGCGCCAGCAGTCAATTCTCCAGGACTAGCGGGATTTATGAGCAGTTCTTC
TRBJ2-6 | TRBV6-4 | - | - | CASAPNTGSGANVLTF | TGTGCCAGCGCACCAAATACAGGATCTGGGGCCAACGTCCTGACTTTC
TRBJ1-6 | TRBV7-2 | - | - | CASSKNRVWDSPLHF | TGTGCCAGCAGCAAAAACAGGGTGTGGGATTCACCCCTCCACTTT
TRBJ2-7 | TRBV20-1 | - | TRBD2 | CSARAVIAGGGYEQYF | TGCAGTGCTAGAGCGGTGATAGCGGGAGGGGGCTACGAGCAGTACTTC
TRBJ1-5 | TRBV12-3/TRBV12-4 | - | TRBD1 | CASSFSGGGQPQHF | TGTGCCAGCAGTTTTTCAGGGGGCGGTCAGCCCCAGCATTTT
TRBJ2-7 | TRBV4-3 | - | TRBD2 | CASSPQAGSREQYF | TGCGCCAGCAGCCCCCAAGCGGGATCGAGGGAGCAGTACTTC
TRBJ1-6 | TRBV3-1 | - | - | CASRSDRRNSPLHF | TGTGCCAGCAGATCCGACAGGCGGAATTCACCCCTCCACTTT
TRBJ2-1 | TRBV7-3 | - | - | CASSLGRGGVEQFF | TGTGCCAGCAGCTTAGGCAGGGGGGGTGTTGAGCAGTTCTTC
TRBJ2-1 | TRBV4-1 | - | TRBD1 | CASSQPGQGLGEQFF | TGCGCCAGCAGCCAACCAGGACAGGGTCTCGGGGAGCAGTTCTTC
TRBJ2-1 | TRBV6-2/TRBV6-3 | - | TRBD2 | CASRRTGTSELNEQFF | TGTGCCAGCAGACGTACCGGGACTAGCGAATTGAATGAGCAGTTCTTC
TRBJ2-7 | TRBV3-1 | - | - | CASSPEPTYEQYF | TGTGCCAGCAGCCCAGAACCCACCTACGAGCAGTACTTC
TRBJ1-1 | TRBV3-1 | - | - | CASSQSANTEAFF | TGTGCCAGCAGCCAATCGGCGAACACTGAAGCTTTCTTT
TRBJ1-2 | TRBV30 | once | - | CAGTRGNNYGYTF | TGTGCCGGAACCAGAGGAAACAACTATGGCTACACCTTC
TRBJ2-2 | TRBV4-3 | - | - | CASSQETGPNTGELFF | TGCGCCAGCAGCCAAGAGACCGGCCCGAACACCGGGGAGCTGTTTTTT
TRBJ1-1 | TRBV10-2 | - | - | CASSESGVDTEAFF | TGCGCCAGCAGTGAATCCGGGGTGGACACTGAAGCTTTCTTT
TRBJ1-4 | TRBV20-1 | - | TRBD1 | CSADPGTGAGNEKLFF | TGCAGTGCCGACCCCGGGACAGGGGCCGGTAATGAAAAACTGTTTTTT
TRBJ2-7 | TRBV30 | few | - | CAWTLDDSRSYEQYF | TGTGCCTGGACGTTAGACGATTCTCGGTCCTACGAGCAGTACTTC
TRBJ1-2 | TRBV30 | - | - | CAWSSTPDSNYGYTF | TGTGCCTGGAGTTCTACGCCGGACAGTAACTATGGCTACACCTTC
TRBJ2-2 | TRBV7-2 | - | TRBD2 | CASSLQRERTGELFF | TGTGCCAGCAGCCTTCAGCGGGAGCGGACCGGGGAGCTGTTTTTT
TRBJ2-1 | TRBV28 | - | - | CASSSPWGQGRASSYNEQFF | TGTGCCAGCAGTTCCCCTTGGGGGCAGGGAAGGGCCAGCTCCTACAATGAGCAGTTCTTC
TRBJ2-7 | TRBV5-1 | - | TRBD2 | CASSLGGTSGGTYEQYF | TGCGCCAGCAGCTTGGGTGGGACTAGCGGGGGGACCTACGAGCAGTACTTC
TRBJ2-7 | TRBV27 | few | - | CASSLDRRGTQQYF | TGTGCCAGCAGTTTAGACCGTAGAGGTACTCAGCAGTACTTC
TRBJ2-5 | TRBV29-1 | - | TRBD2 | CSVETSGALQETQYF | TGCAGCGTTGAGACTAGCGGGGCCCTTCAAGAGACCCAGTACTTC
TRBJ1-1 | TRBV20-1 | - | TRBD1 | CSADRGLHTEAFF | TGCAGTGCAGACAGGGGACTCCACACTGAAGCTTTCTTT
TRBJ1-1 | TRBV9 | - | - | CASSKTGGRNTEAFF | TGTGCCAGCAGCAAGACGGGGGGCCGGAACACTGAAGCTTTCTTT
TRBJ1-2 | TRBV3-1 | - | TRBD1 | CASSLPGQVYGYTF | TGTGCCAGCAGCCTTCCCGGACAGGTCTATGGCTACACCTTC
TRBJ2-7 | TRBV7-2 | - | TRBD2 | CASSLEGTSGYEQYF | TGTGCCAGCAGCTTAGAAGGGACTAGCGGCTACGAGCAGTACTTC
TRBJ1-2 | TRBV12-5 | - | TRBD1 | CASGLVPGQGAVDYGYTF | TGTGCTAGTGGTTTGGTGCCGGGACAGGGGGCAGTCGACTATGGCTACACCTTC
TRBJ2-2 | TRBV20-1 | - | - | CSAPFTTRNTGELFF | TGCAGTGCCCCGTTCACAACTCGGAACACCGGGGAGCTGTTTTTT
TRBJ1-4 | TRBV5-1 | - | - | CASSGLPGADEKLFF | TGCGCCAGCAGTGGGTTACCAGGGGCGGATGAAAAACTGTTTTTT
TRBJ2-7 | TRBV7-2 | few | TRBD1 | CASSFAGTGAYEQYF | TGTGCCAGCAGCTTTGCCGGGACAGGGGCCTACGAGCAGTACTTC
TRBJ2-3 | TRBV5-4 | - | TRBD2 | CASSLTSGAVTDTQYF | TGTGCCAGCAGCCTAACTAGCGGGGCGGTAACAGATACGCAGTATTTT